One and the same sample provided the 10 T cell receptor beta chains below, sequenced in a study of CD8+ T cells in alopecia areata. cDNA prepared by RNA extraction and subsequent reverse transcription served as the template for sequencing. Sequencing was performed with immunoSEQ multiplex PCR; in TCRdb, only in-frame clones are kept and a portion is missing. The sample has over 150,000 clones; about three fifths are singletons. The treatment was: oral pan-JAK inhibitor, 5-10 mg twice daily. Sequencing used CD4+ T cells sorted from blood, obtained at week 4, from a patient treated with tofacitinib. The source of these receptors is a human donor with alopecia areata.

This chain joins TRBV5-1 and TRBJ2-5, with unresolved D. The CDR3 is 13 amino acids. Germline-derived CDR1 and CDR2 are SGHRS and YFSETQ. Trimming shortened V by 1 base and J by 1 base, and 5 bases separated the two germline ends. The CDR3: CASSLSTQETQYF. In nucleotides, the CDR3 is TGCGCCAGCAGCTTGAGCACCCAAGAGACCCAGTACTTC.

V and J are TRBV5-1 and TRBJ2-6, with D unclear. V was cut by 4 bases and J by 9 bases, with 20 bases left in between. CDR1 and CDR2 from the germline V gene are SGHRS and YFSETQ. The CDR3 loop spans 16 amino acids. The DNA for the CDR3 is TGCGCCAGCAGCGACGTCCTCGGGCTGTCGGGCAACGTCCTGACTTTC. This encodes CASSDVLGLSGNVLTF.

The V and J genes are TRBV27 and TRBJ2-1; D is unresolved. This CDR3 has 13 amino acids. The V end lost 8 bases, the J end lost 0 bases, and 8 bases lay between the germline ends. Germline values: CDR1 MNHEY, CDR2 SMNVEV (reference sequence). The CDR3 region is CASAIASYNEQFF. In DNA, the CDR3 is TGTGCCAGCGCGATTGCCTCCTACAATGAGCAGTTCTTC.

This chain uses TRBV6-6 with TRBJ2-5, with D unclear. CDR3 length equals 11 residues. The germline V gene encodes CDR1 MNHNY and CDR2 SVGAGI (reference sequence). V was clipped by 10 bases and J by 5 bases, with 11 bases between them. This CDR3 is CATLSRETQYF. The DNA for the CDR3 is TGTGCCACCCTCTCTCGGGAGACCCAGTACTTC.

This clone was seen a handful of times. The chain recombines TRBV29-1 with TRBJ1-2, with D unresolved. The length of the CDR3 is 15 residues. The germline CDR1 and CDR2 sequences are SQVTM and ANQGSEA. Trimming took off 4 bases at V and 0 bases at J, with 15 bases between the two ends. Here the CDR3 DNA reads TGCAGCGTTGTATCGGTCGGAGCAGCTAACTATGGCTACACCTTC. Protein product: CSVVSVGAANYGYTF.

The V and J genes are TRBV10-2 and TRBJ2-2, with a tentative D call TRBD2 (6 bases). The CDR3 runs 13 residues. Germline CDR1 WSHSY, CDR2 SAAADI. V lost 10 bases and J lost 9, with 18 bases in between. The CDR3 sequence: CATWTTLYRELFF. CDR3 in DNA: TGCGCCACCTGGACTACCCTCTACCGGGAGCTGTTTTTT.

This chain links TRBV30 with TRBJ2-4; no clear D. Between the trimmed V and J ends, which lost 0 bases and 0 bases, there was a span of 6 bases. Germline V lookup: CDR1 GTSNPN, CDR2 SVGIG (reference sequence). This CDR3 comprises 14 residues. The DNA for the CDR3 is TGTGCCTGGAGTGTAGCCGGAGCCAAAAACATTCAGTACTTC. Its translation is CAWSVAGAKNIQYF.

This clone was recorded once. The rearrangement joins TRBV9 to TRBJ1-4, with 7 bases aligning to TRBD1. The germline CDR1 and CDR2 sequences are SGDLS and YYNGEE. V lost 2 bases, J lost 13 bases, and 17 bases stayed unmatched. The CDR3 runs to 16 residues. CDR3 sequence: CASSVTWDSQVSGLFF. Here the CDR3 DNA reads TGTGCCAGCAGCGTGACCTGGGACAGTCAGGTTTCTGGACTGTTTTTT.

A word on this clone: Other nucleotide sequences from this sample produce the same CDR3. The chain has TRBV7-9 and TRBJ2-7; 9 bases agree with TRBD1. Germline values: CDR1 SEHNR, CDR2 FQNEAQ (reference sequence). The CDR3 totals 13 residues. Unmatched junction bases numbered 2, after V lost 5 bases and J lost 3 bases. This CDR3 reads CASSRQGGYEQYF. In DNA form, the CDR3 reads TGTGCCAGCAGCCGACAGGGGGGCTACGAGCAGTACTTC.

As DNA, the CDR3 is TGTGCCAGCAGCTTAATCGCACGAAGTACGCAGTATTTT. It translates to CASSLIARSTQYF. The chain carries TRBV7-3 and TRBJ2-3; D is unresolved. The CDR3 sequence is 13 residues long. V lost 1 base and J lost 8, with 10 bases in between. Germline CDR1 and CDR2: SGHTA and FQGTGA.